This T cell receptor (beta chain) was observed in a study of early T cells in non-severe SARS-CoV-2 infection. Study observations and caveats: Anti-spike CD8 specificities were favored by VDJdb matching, whose results missed private and CD4 specificities.

Ten or more counts support this clonotype. Its specificity is not known. The germline CDR1 and CDR2 sequences are MNHNY and SVGAGI (reference sequence). V lost 1 base and J 5 bases, leaving 11 bases between the germline ends. The CDR3 is 14 residues long. One entry per CDR3 protein results from TCRdb running MiXCR on the 5' RACE reads. Of some 50,000 distinct CDR3 sequences listed, under 11% are singletons. The sample was whole blood. This receptor was identified in an adult who was a healthcare worker with PCR-confirmed SARS-CoV-2 infection or an uninfected control (not recorded which). The chain combines TRBV6-6 with TRBJ1-1; D gene uncertain. CDR3 bases: TGTGCCAGCAGTTACTACGGGATTACGACTGAAGCTTTCTTT. This sequence encodes CASSYYGITTEAFF.